The 16 T cell receptor beta chains listed next were all sequenced from one sample in a study of blood T cell repertoires in COVID-19. TCRdb's table, derived via immunoSEQ multiplex PCR, lists solely in-frame clones and lacks some. Of about 80,000 clones in the sample, 65% to 85% were seen once. Source material: peripheral blood. Receptor source: a man in his fifties with acute or convalescent COVID-19.

This rearrangement joins TRBV4-1 to TRBJ1-6, with unresolved D. Trimming removed 1 base at V and 7 bases at J, with 11 bases between. The CDR3 covers 15 residues. The germline CDR1 and CDR2 sequences are MGHRA and YSYEKL. The CDR3 is CASSQGWEGNSPLHF. CDR3 sequence (DNA): TGCGCCAGCAGCCAAGGGTGGGAGGGAAATTCACCCCTCCACTTT.

The chain couples TRBV6-2 or TRBV6-3 to TRBJ2-1, with 7 bases identical to TRBD2. Trimming cost V 6 bases and J 6 bases; bases outside gene matches: 8. Germline values: CDR1 MNHEY, CDR2 SVGEGT. CDR3 length equals 14 residues. For the CDR3, the DNA is TGTGCCAGCAGCAAGCGGGGAGTAATCAATGAGCAGTTCTTC. It translates to CASSKRGVINEQFF.

J is TRBJ2-1 and V is TRBV27, with TRBD2 matching over 12 bases. The V gene's germline CDR1 is MNHEY and CDR2 SMNVEV (reference sequence). Trimming took 2 bases from V and 0 from J; bases not matched to a gene: 11. There are 20 residues in the CDR3. The CDR3 loop reads CASSLRTSGTRVSSYNEQFF. Written as DNA, the CDR3 is TGTGCCAGCAGTTTAAGGACTAGCGGGACCCGCGTGAGCTCCTACAATGAGCAGTTCTTC.

The chain is built from TRBV4-3 and TRBJ1-5, with a tentative D call TRBD1 (6 bases). This CDR3 has 15 residues. Trimming removed 8 bases at V and 0 bases at J, with 14 bases between. Looked up from germline, CDR1 is LGHNA and CDR2 is YSLEER. The CDR3 protein is CASSGGAYSNQPQHF. CDR3 bases: TGCGCCAGCTCCGGGGGGGCGTATAGCAATCAGCCCCAGCATTTT.

In its sample, this clone was seen a few times. Other DNA sequences of this sample code for an identical CDR3. The chain has TRBV5-6 and TRBJ2-1, with 11 bases lining up with TRBD2. CDR3 size: 15 residues. Per the germline V gene, CDR1 is SGHDT and CDR2 is YYEEEE. The junction had 3 bases not matched to a gene; V was cut back by 3 bases and J by 4 bases. The DNA of the CDR3 is TGTGCCAGCAGCTCCGGGACTAGCGGATACAATGAGCAGTTCTTC. Translating gives CASSSGTSGYNEQFF.

The chain is built from TRBV6-1 and TRBJ1-5; 8 bases agree with TRBD1. Germline loops: CDR1 MNHNS, CDR2 SASEGT. Trimming at V came to 3 bases and at J to 3 bases, leaving 4 bases not matched to a gene. CDR3 size: 15 residues. As DNA, the CDR3 is TGTGCCAGCAGTGAGAGGGACAGGCTCAATCAGCCCCAGCATTTT. Its translation: CASSERDRLNQPQHF.

The chain joins TRBV29-1 to TRBJ1-1; D not resolved. With 0 bases removed from V and 11 bases from J, the gap between germline ends came to 16 bases. This CDR3 contains 13 residues. Looked up from germline, CDR1 is SQVTM and CDR2 is ANQGSEA. CDR3 sequence: CSVEEALKDGAFF. CDR3 in DNA: TGCAGCGTTGAAGAGGCGCTCAAAGACGGGGCTTTCTTT.

This chain joins TRBV2 and TRBJ1-4; 7 bases are a match to TRBD1. Unmatched junction bases numbered 6, after V lost 8 bases and J lost 3 bases. Looked up from germline, CDR1 is SNHLY and CDR2 is FYNNEI. There are 14 residues in the CDR3. CDR3 nucleotides: TGTGCCAGCCAACTACAGGGGTCTAATGAAAAACTGTTTTTT. This sequence encodes CASQLQGSNEKLFF.

The genes are TRBV4-3 and TRBJ1-6, with a possible D match to TRBD1 (6 bases). The CDR3 runs 15 residues. V lost 1 base and J lost 6, with 10 bases in between. CDR1 and CDR2 (germline): LGHNA, YSLEER. This CDR3 is CASSQATGTNSPLHF. DNA of the CDR3: TGCGCCAGCAGCCAAGCCACAGGGACTAATTCACCCCTCCACTTT.

CDR3 residues: CASSQVRFGTGLFGNEKLFF. CDR3 coding DNA: TGCGCCAGCAGCCAAGTTCGCTTCGGGACAGGGTTATTCGGGAATGAAAAACTGTTTTTT. The rearrangement links TRBV4-1 to TRBJ1-4; TRBD1 matches 9 bases. The CDR3 has 20 amino acids. The junction had 17 bases not matched to a gene; V was cut back by 1 base and J by 5 bases. Germline loops: CDR1 MGHRA, CDR2 YSYEKL.

The chain couples TRBV5-1 to TRBJ2-5; maybe TRBD1 (6 bases). The germline CDR1 and CDR2 sequences are SGHRS and YFSETQ. The V and J ends lost 0 bases and 1 base respectively, with 10 bases between them. The CDR3 is 15 residues long. CDR3 coding DNA: TGCGCCAGCAGCTTGGACGGACAGCCCCAAGAGACCCAGTACTTC. Amino acids: CASSLDGQPQETQYF.

The CDR3 here is CASSRGVGEKLFF. Here the CDR3 DNA reads TGTGCCAGTAGTCGGGGGGTAGGGGAAAAACTGTTTTTT. The chain is built from TRBV19 and TRBJ1-4; perhaps TRBD1 as D (5 bases). Germline values: CDR1 LNHDA, CDR2 SQIVND (reference sequence). There are 13 residues in the CDR3. V was cut by 5 bases and J by 8 bases, with 12 bases left in between.

V is TRBV7-3 and J is TRBJ2-1, with D unresolved. CDR1 and CDR2 (germline): SGHTA, FQGTGA. V lost 2 bases, J lost 14 bases, and 7 bases lay in between. The CDR3 totals 10 residues. Written as DNA, the CDR3 is TGTGCCAGCAGCTTATATTTTGAGTTCTTC. It yields the protein CASSLYFEFF.

This clone was counted a single time. This chain joins TRBV28 and TRBJ2-7; possible D gene TRBD1, 5 bases. The CDR3 is made up of 13 amino acids. Germline CDR1 MDHEN, CDR2 SYDVKM. Trimming stripped 7 bases from V and 0 bases from J, with 10 bases between. In nucleotides, the CDR3 is TGTGCCAGCATTTCTGACAGCTCCTACGAGCAGTACTTC. Protein sequence: CASISDSSYEQYF. The entire variable domain, with the rest obtained from reference TRBV28 and TRBJ2-7, is as follows: DVKVTQSSRYLVKRTGEKVFLECVQDMDHENMFWYRQDPGLGLRLIYFSYDVKMKEKGDIPEGYSVSREKKERFSLILESASTNQTSMYLCASISDSSYEQYFGPGTRLTVT.

This rearrangement joins TRBV2 to TRBJ1-2, with D unclear. This CDR3 is 17 amino acids long. CDR1 is SNHLY, CDR2 FYNNEI, per germline. V dropped 2 bases and J dropped 5 bases, with 21 bases sitting between them. DNA for the CDR3: TGTGCCAGCAGTGAATCCCTTATGCTAACGAGGGCATATGGCTACACCTTC. It encodes CASSESLMLTRAYGYTF.

The table lists this clone with a count of one. The chain recombines TRBV7-2 with TRBJ1-5, with D possibly matching TRBD1 (5 bases). The CDR3 is 13 residues long. The germline V gene encodes CDR1 SGHTA and CDR2 FQGNSA. Trimming stripped 5 bases from V and 5 bases from J, with 10 bases between. CDR3 sequence: CASSQDRYQPQHF. CDR3 nucleotides: TGTGCCAGCAGCCAAGACAGATATCAGCCCCAGCATTTT.